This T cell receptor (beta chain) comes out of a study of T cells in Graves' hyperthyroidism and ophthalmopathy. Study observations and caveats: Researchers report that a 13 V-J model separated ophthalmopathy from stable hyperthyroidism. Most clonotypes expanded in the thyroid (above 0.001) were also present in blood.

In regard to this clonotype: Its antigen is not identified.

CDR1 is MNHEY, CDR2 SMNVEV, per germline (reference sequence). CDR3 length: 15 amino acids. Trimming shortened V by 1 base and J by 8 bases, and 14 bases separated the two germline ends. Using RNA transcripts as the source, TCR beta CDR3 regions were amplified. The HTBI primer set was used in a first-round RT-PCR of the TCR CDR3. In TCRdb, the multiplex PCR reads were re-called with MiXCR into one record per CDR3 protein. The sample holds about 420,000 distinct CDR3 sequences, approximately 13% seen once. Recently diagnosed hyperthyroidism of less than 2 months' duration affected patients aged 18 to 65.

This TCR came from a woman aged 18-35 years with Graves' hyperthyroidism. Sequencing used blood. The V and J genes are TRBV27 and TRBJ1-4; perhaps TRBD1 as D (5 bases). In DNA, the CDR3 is TGTGCCAGCAGTTTATATCCCCTTGGGGGGGAAAAACTGTTTTTT. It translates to CASSLYPLGGEKLFF.